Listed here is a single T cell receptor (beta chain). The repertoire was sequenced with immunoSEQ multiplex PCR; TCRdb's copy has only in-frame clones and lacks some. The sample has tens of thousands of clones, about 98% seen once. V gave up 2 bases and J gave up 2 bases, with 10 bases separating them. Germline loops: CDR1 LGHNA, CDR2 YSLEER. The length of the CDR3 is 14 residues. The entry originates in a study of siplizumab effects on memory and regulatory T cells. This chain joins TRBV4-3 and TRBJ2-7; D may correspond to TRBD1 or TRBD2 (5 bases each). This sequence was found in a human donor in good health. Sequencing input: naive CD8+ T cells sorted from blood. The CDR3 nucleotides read TGCGCCAGCAGCCAAAGGGACGGGGCCTACGAGCAGTACTTC. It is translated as CASSQRDGAYEQYF.